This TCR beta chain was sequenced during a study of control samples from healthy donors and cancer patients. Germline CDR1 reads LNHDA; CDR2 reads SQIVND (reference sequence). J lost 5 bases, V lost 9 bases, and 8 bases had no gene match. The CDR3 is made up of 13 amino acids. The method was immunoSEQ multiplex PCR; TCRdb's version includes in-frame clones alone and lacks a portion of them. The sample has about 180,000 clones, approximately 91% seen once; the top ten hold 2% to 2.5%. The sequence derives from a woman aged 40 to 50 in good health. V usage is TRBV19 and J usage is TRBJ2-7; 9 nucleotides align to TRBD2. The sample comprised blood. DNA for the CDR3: TGTGCCAGCTCCTGGCGGGGGGGCGACGAGCAGTACTTC. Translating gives CASSWRGGDEQYF.